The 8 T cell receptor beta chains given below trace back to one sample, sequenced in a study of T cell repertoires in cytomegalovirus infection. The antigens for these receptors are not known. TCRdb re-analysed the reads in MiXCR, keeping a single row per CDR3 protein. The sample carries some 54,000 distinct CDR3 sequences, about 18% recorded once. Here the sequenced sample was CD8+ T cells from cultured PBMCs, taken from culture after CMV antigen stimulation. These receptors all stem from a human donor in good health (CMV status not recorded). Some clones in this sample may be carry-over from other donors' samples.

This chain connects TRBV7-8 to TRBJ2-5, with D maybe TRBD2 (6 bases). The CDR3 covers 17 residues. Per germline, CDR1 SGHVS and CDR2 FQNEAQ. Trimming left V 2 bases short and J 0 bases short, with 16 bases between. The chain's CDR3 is CASSLRVRRAYQETQYF. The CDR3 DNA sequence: TGTGCCAGCAGCTTACGGGTGAGGAGGGCATACCAAGAGACCCAGTACTTC. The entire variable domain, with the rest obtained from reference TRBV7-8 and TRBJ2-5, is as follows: GAGVSQSPRYKVAKRGQDVALRCDPISGHVSLFWYQQALGQGPEFLTYFQNEAQLDKSGLPSDRFFAERPEGSVSTLKIQRTQQEDSAVYLCASSLRVRRAYQETQYFGPGTRLLVL.

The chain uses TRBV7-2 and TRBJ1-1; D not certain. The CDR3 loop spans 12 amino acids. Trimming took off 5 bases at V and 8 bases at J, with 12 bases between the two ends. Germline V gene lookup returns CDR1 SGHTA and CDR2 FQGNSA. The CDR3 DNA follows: TGTGCCAGCAGCCTCCGGGCTGACGAAGCTTTCTTT. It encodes CASSLRADEAFF.

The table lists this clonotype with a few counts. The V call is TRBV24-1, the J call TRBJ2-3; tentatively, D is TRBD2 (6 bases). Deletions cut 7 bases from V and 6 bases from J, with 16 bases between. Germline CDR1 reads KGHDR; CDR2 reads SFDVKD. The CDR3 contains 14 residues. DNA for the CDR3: TGTGCCACCAGAGGGGTGACTAGTTCTGATACGCAGTATTTT. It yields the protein CATRGVTSSDTQYF.

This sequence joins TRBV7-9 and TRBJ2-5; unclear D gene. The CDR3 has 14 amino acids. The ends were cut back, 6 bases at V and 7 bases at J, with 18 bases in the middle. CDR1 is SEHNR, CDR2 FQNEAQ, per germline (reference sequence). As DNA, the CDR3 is TGTGCCAGCAGTTCTTCAATGGTACCGGGGACCCAGTACTTC. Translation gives CASSSSMVPGTQYF.

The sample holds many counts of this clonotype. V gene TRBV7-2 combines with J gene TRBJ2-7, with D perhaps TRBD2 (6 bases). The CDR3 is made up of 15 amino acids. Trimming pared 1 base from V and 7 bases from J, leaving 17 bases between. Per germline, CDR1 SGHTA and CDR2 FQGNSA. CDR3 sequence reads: CASSLDGGGSREQYF. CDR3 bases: TGTGCCAGCAGCTTAGACGGGGGTGGATCGAGGGAGCAGTACTTC.

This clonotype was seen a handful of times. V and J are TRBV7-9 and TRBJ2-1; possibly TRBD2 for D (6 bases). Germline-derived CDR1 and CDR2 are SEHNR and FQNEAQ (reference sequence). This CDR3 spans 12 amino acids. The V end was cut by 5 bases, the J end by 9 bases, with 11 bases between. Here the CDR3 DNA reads TGTGCCAGCAGCACGACTAGTTTTGAGCAGTTCTTC. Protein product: CASSTTSFEQFF.

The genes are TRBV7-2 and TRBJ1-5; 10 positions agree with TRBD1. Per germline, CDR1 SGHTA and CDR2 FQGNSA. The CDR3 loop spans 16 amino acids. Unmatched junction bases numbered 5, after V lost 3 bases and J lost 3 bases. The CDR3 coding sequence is TGTGCCAGCAGCTTTGACAGGGGGCGCGTCAATCAGCCCCAGCATTTT. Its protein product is CASSFDRGRVNQPQHF.

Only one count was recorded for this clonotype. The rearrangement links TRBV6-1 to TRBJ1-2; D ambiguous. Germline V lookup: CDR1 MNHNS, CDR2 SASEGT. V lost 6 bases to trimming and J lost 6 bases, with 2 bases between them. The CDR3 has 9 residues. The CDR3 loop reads CASSDGYTF. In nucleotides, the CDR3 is TGTGCCAGCAGCGATGGCTACACCTTC.